The clone carrying this TCR beta chain appeared once. The record originates from a study of cytomegalovirus exposure and HLA in healthy donors. Here immunoSEQ multiplex PCR was the method, and the copy in TCRdb shows in-frame clones only, minus some. The table records 65,000 to 95,000 clones, over 85% of them present only once. CDR3 length: 13 residues. Germline V CDR1 and CDR2: SQVTM, ANQGSEA. J gave up 15 bases and V 3 bases, and 11 bases lay outside the gene matches. This rearrangement joins TRBV29-1 to TRBJ2-1; TRBD2 matches at 10 bases. The source is a woman aged 25 to 45 in good health and CMV-seronegative. Material for sequencing was PBMCs. The CDR3 spells CSVERISSGGGFF. The CDR3 DNA is TGCAGCGTTGAGCGCATTTCTAGCGGGGGAGGGTTCTTC.